Listed here are 28 T cell receptor beta chains from one sample, sequenced in a study of T-cell reconstitution after alpha-beta-depleted transplantation in children. For TCRbeta, the library was prepared with unique molecular identifiers. TCRdb recomputed calls from the PCR reads with MiXCR, one row per CDR3 protein. The sample contains some 400,000 distinct CDR3 sequences, just over 20% of which appear only once. The material was PBMCs from the stem cell graft donor, obtained from the stem cell graft. The source is a human donor who donated a stem cell graft to a child with acute myeloid leukemia.

The chain couples TRBV20-1 to TRBJ2-7; possible D gene TRBD2, 5 bases. Trimming cost V 2 bases and J 1 base, with 15 bases left between them. The CDR3 runs 15 residues. CDR1 is DFQATT and CDR2 is SNEGSKA in the germline V gene (reference sequence). CDR3 DNA sequence: TGCAGTGCTAGAAACGGGGTGCCGCGGTCCTACGAGCAGTACTTC. It codes for CSARNGVPRSYEQYF.

The V call is TRBV4-2, the J call TRBJ2-5; TRBD2 agrees at 16 bases. The CDR3 sequence is 19 residues long. The J segment lost 1 base and the V segment lost 1 base, leaving 6 bases of the junction unmatched. The V gene's germline CDR1 is LGHNA and CDR2 YNFKEQ. CDR3 nucleotide sequence: TGTGCCAGCAGCCAAGCGGGACTAGCGGGAGGGCCGGGCCAAGAGACCCAGTACTTC. Protein sequence: CASSQAGLAGGPGQETQYF.

The CDR3 DNA reads TGTGCCAGCAGCCCTAATTACCAAGAGACCCAGTACTTC. Protein sequence: CASSPNYQETQYF. The chain links TRBV6-4 to TRBJ2-5; D not resolved. V was shortened by 6 bases and J by 0 bases, with 8 bases between the two germline ends. Germline assignment: CDR1 MRHNA and CDR2 SNTAGT. The CDR3 contains 13 residues.

This clonotype appeared many times. The J gene is TRBJ1-6, the V gene TRBV7-6; no clear D. The CDR3 extends over 12 amino acids. V was shortened by 4 bases and J by 8 bases, with 6 bases between the two germline ends. The germline CDR1 and CDR2 sequences are SGHVS and FNYEAQ. CDR3 residues: CASSSDYSPLHF. CDR3 DNA sequence: TGTGCCAGCAGCTCTGATTATTCACCCCTCCACTTT.

The chain is built from TRBV12-3 or TRBV12-4 and TRBJ2-7, with TRBD2 identical over 11 bases. The CDR3 length is 15 residues. V dropped 2 bases and J dropped 7; count of bases not matched to a gene: 7. This CDR3 reads CASSLLAGGPFEQYF. The CDR3 region has the DNA TGTGCCAGCAGTTTATTAGCGGGAGGGCCCTTTGAGCAGTACTTC.

This clonotype was seen at least ten times. The chain is built from TRBV18 and TRBJ2-3; unclear D gene. V was pared by 2 bases and J by 6 bases, with 9 bases between. The CDR3 is 13 amino acids. Germline V gene lookup returns CDR1 KGHSH and CDR2 LQKENI. CDR3 amino acids: CASSPGRMDTQYF. The CDR3 nucleotides read TGTGCCAGCTCACCAGGAAGGATGGATACGCAGTATTTT.

This clonotype was recorded a few times. The rearrangement joins TRBV7-2 to TRBJ2-7; D gene unclear. The CDR3 loop spans 12 amino acids. Germline values: CDR1 SGHTA, CDR2 FQGNSA. Trimming took 4 bases from V and 3 from J, leaving 7 bases between them. DNA for the CDR3: TGTGCCAGCAGCTCCTACCTCTACGAGCAGTACTTC. It translates to CASSSYLYEQYF.

The rearrangement links TRBV9 to TRBJ2-7; 9 nucleotides line up with TRBD1. CDR1 and CDR2 (germline): SGDLS, YYNGEE. The junction had 12 bases not matched to a gene; V was cut back by 6 bases and J by 5 bases. This CDR3 spans 15 amino acids. For the CDR3, the DNA is TGTGCCAGCACGATCGGGGGGACAGGGTTCGACGAGCAGTACTTC. Its translation: CASTIGGTGFDEQYF. The variable domain in full, completed from reference TRBV9 and TRBJ2-7, reads DSGVTQTPKHLITATGQRVTLRCSPRSGDLSVYWYQQSLDQGLQFLIQYYNGEERAKGNILERFSAQQFPDLHSELNLSSLELGDSALYFCASTIGGTGFDEQYFGPGTRLTVT.

This clonotype was counted a few times. The V call is TRBV20-1, the J call TRBJ1-5, with a tentative D call TRBD1 (6 bases). V lost 6 bases, J lost 1 base, and 13 bases lay in between. The germline CDR1 and CDR2 sequences are DFQATT and SNEGSKA (reference sequence). CDR3 length: 14 amino acids. The CDR3 bases are TGCAGTGCGGTTCACAGGGACAGCAATCAGCCCCAGCATTTT. Translating gives CSAVHRDSNQPQHF.

This clonotype came up many times. The chain joins TRBV20-1 to TRBJ2-3; no clear D gene. The CDR3 has 15 amino acids. V lost 0 bases and J lost 0, with 10 bases in between. Germline V gene data show CDR1 as DFQATT and CDR2 as SNEGSKA (reference sequence). CDR3 loop: CSARDRVTSTDTQYF. The CDR3, as DNA: TGCAGTGCTAGAGATCGCGTTACTAGCACAGATACGCAGTATTTT.

This clonotype was detected many times. V is TRBV5-1 and J is TRBJ2-1; a possible D gene is TRBD2 (6 bases). V dropped 4 bases and J dropped 7 bases, with 18 bases sitting between them. Looked up from germline, CDR1 is SGHRS and CDR2 is YFSETQ. The CDR3 is 15 residues long. Here the CDR3 DNA reads TGCGCCAGCAGCATTACGGGAGCGTTGGGGAATGAGCAGTTCTTC. Translated: CASSITGALGNEQFF.

This clonotype was picked up a small number of times. The J gene is TRBJ2-3, the V gene TRBV28; D possibly uses TRBD1 or TRBD2 (5 bases each). The V gene lost 6 bases and the J gene lost 4 bases, with 14 bases spanning the gap. This CDR3 is 14 amino acids long. Germline CDR1 is MDHEN and CDR2 is SYDVKM. The CDR3 DNA reads TGTGCCAGCAGACCCGGGACGGACGCAGATACGCAGTATTTT. It codes for CASRPGTDADTQYF.

The chain combines TRBV5-1 with TRBJ2-5; the D is unclear. The CDR3 sequence is 14 residues long. Trimming stripped 4 bases from V and 2 bases from J, with 12 bases between. Per germline, CDR1 SGHRS and CDR2 YFSETQ. The CDR3 spells CASSTLSPQETQYF. CDR3 in DNA: TGCGCCAGCAGCACCCTTTCTCCGCAAGAGACCCAGTACTTC.

This clonotype was counted at least ten times. The chain is built from TRBV6-1 and TRBJ2-1; weak D call: TRBD2 (5 bases). With 3 bases removed from V and 7 bases from J, the gap between germline ends came to 16 bases. The CDR3 covers 15 residues. From germline, CDR1 is MNHNS and CDR2 SASEGT. The CDR3 spells CASSDDLWTPNEQFF. Written as DNA, the CDR3 is TGTGCCAGCAGTGACGACCTTTGGACTCCGAATGAGCAGTTCTTC.

The sample holds a few counts of this clonotype. V gene TRBV12-3 or TRBV12-4 combines with J gene TRBJ1-5; D not certain. The V end lost 5 bases, the J end lost 7 bases, and 9 bases lay between the germline ends. The CDR3 covers 12 residues. In nucleotides, the CDR3 is TGTGCCAGCAGTGAGTCTTTCCAGCCCCAGCATTTT. It yields the protein CASSESFQPQHF.

This clonotype was seen only a few times. The chain couples TRBV12-3 or TRBV12-4 to TRBJ1-3, with 12 bases matching TRBD1. The V gene end was trimmed by 3 bases and the J gene end by 4 bases; junction bases not matched to a gene: 10. This CDR3 has 18 residues. This chain's CDR3 is CASSFGTGGRRRGNTIYF. The CDR3 DNA sequence: TGTGCCAGCAGTTTCGGGACAGGGGGCCGGAGGAGAGGAAACACCATATATTTT.

This clonotype was found a few times. Its ends do not fully match the called genes, so a read error is possible. The chain uses TRBV12-3 or TRBV12-4 and TRBJ2-7; 7 bases map to TRBD2. The CDR3 has 11 amino acids. The CDR3: CASSLAGGPDF. For the CDR3, the DNA is TGTGCCAGCAGTTTAGCGGGAGGGCCTGACTTC.

A few counts support this clonotype. V is TRBV5-6 and J is TRBJ1-1, with D hard to call. Trimming left V 1 base short and J 5 bases short, with 9 bases between. The CDR3 runs 13 residues. Germline CDR1 and CDR2: SGHDT and YYEEEE. The CDR3 coding sequence is TGTGCCAGCAGCTTGAACCTGGTTACTGAAGCTTTCTTT. Its protein product is CASSLNLVTEAFF. The whole variable domain, remainder taken from reference TRBV5-6 and TRBJ1-1, is DAGVTQSPTHLIKTRGQQVTLRCSPKSGHDTVSWYQQALGQGPQFIFQYYEEEERQRGNFPDRFSGHQFPNYSSELNVNALLLGDSALYLCASSLNLVTEAFFGQGTRLTVV.

Only a few counts were recorded for this clonotype. The chain recombines TRBV28 with TRBJ2-7; perhaps D is TRBD1 or TRBD2 (6 bases each). V lost 7 bases and J 3 bases, leaving 16 bases between the germline ends. This CDR3 contains 14 residues. The germline gives CDR1 MDHEN, CDR2 SYDVKM. The CDR3 here is CASNGGGNLYEQYF. In DNA, the CDR3 is TGTGCCAGCAATGGAGGGGGGAATCTCTACGAGCAGTACTTC. The full variable domain, its missing parts supplied by reference TRBV28 and TRBJ2-7, is DVKVTQSSRYLVKRTGEKVFLECVQDMDHENMFWYRQDPGLGLRLIYFSYDVKMKEKGDIPEGYSVSREKKERFSLILESASTNQTSMYLCASNGGGNLYEQYFGPGTRLTVT.

This clonotype showed up just a few times. The J gene is TRBJ2-3, the V gene TRBV20-1; D may be TRBD2 (5 bases). CDR3 length: 15 amino acids. Germline CDR1 DFQATT, CDR2 SNEGSKA (reference sequence). V lost 7 bases, J lost 1 base, and 18 bases lay in between. The CDR3 here is CSGFGRTSGTDTQYF. The DNA of the CDR3 is TGCAGTGGATTTGGGAGAACTTCTGGCACAGATACGCAGTATTTT.

This clonotype has more than one count but fewer than ten. The CDR3 nucleotides read TGTGCCAGCAGCTTGATGACAGCCACCGGGGAGCTGTTTTTT. Its protein product is CASSLMTATGELFF. V gene TRBV5-5 combines with J gene TRBJ2-2; TRBD1 might be the D (5 bases). The germline CDR1 and CDR2 sequences are SGHKS and YYEKEE (reference sequence). CDR3 length equals 14 residues. Trimming took 1 base from V and 4 from J, leaving 8 bases between them.

The chain recombines TRBV21-1 with TRBJ2-6; the D call in the table, TRBD1, was not verified against the DNA. TRBV21-1 is labeled a pseudogene. The CDR3 is 17 amino acids. Written as DNA, the CDR3 is TGTGCCAGCAGCAACGGGACAGGGTTAGGTGGGGCCAACGTCCTGACTTTC. Its translation is CASSNGTGLGGANVLTF.

The chain is built from TRBV20-1 and TRBJ2-5; D uncertain. Germline CDR1 and CDR2: DFQATT and SNEGSKA (reference sequence). This CDR3 is built from 13 residues. V was pared by 3 bases and J by 0 bases, with 8 bases between. The DNA for the CDR3 is TGCAGTGCTAGTTTGACCAACCAAGAGACCCAGTACTTC. This translates into CSASLTNQETQYF.

This clonotype appeared many times. V usage is TRBV29-1 and J usage is TRBJ2-1; the D gene is possibly TRBD1 (5 bases). Trimming took 4 bases from V and 8 from J, leaving 18 bases between them. This CDR3 contains 14 residues. Germline loops: CDR1 SQVTM, CDR2 ANQGSEA. The CDR3 coding sequence is TGCAGCGTTGTGTTCAGCCAGGGAAGGTATGAGCAGTTCTTC. Its protein is CSVVFSQGRYEQFF.

This clonotype has ten or more counts. The genes are TRBV7-9 and TRBJ2-3; possibly TRBD2 for D (5 bases). The length of the CDR3 is 15 residues. The V gene lost 5 bases and the J gene lost 1 base, with 13 bases spanning the gap. CDR1 is SEHNR, CDR2 FQNEAQ, per germline (reference sequence). The CDR3 here is CASSAQRARTDTQYF. The CDR3 nucleotides are TGTGCCAGCAGCGCCCAGAGGGCCCGCACAGATACGCAGTATTTT.

This sequence joins TRBV11-1 and TRBJ2-1; a weak D match, TRBD2 (6 bases). Looked up from germline, CDR1 is SGHAT and CDR2 is FQDESV (reference sequence). Trimming took 3 bases from V and 5 from J, leaving 26 bases between them. CDR3 length: 19 residues. The CDR3 reads CASSFGGGLGLHRNNEQFF. The CDR3, as DNA: TGTGCCAGCAGCTTTGGAGGAGGGCTCGGACTACATCGCAACAATGAGCAGTTCTTC.

V usage is TRBV28 and J usage is TRBJ2-7; D call uncertain. V lost 3 bases to trimming and J lost 2 bases, with 17 bases between them. CDR3 length: 16 amino acids. Germline CDR1 reads MDHEN; CDR2 reads SYDVKM. DNA for the CDR3: TGTGCCAGCAGTTTTTCCCTGGTTAACCCAACCTACGAGCAGTACTTC. Residues: CASSFSLVNPTYEQYF. Full variable domain (missing parts from reference TRBV28 and TRBJ2-7): DVKVTQSSRYLVKRTGEKVFLECVQDMDHENMFWYRQDPGLGLRLIYFSYDVKMKEKGDIPEGYSVSREKKERFSLILESASTNQTSMYLCASSFSLVNPTYEQYFGPGTRLTVT.

This clonotype was seen ten or more times. The rearrangement links TRBV28 to TRBJ2-7; 10 positions match TRBD2. This CDR3 is 14 amino acids long. V was clipped by 7 bases and J by 3 bases; unmatched bases: 6. Germline CDR1 MDHEN, CDR2 SYDVKM. DNA for the CDR3: TGTGCCAGCATGTCAGTAGCGGGAGGCTACGAGCAGTACTTC. Protein: CASMSVAGGYEQYF.